A single sample gave rise to the 13 T cell receptor beta chains below, sequenced in a study of pediatric ulcerative colitis. During colonoscopy, one to two rectal pinch biopsies were collected. Clones were read by immunoSEQ multiplex PCR, and TCRdb kept only the in-frame ones, dropping some. The sample includes around 22,000 clones, roughly two thirds of them seen just once. Sequencing used gut tissue. The receptors shown here come from a boy aged 10-17 years with severe ulcerative colitis.

The J gene is TRBJ1-1, the V gene TRBV7-2, with 10 bases matching TRBD1. CDR1 and CDR2 (germline): SGHTA, FQGNSA. J gave up 7 bases and V 3 bases, and 8 bases lay outside the gene matches. This CDR3 is 15 amino acids long. The CDR3 coding sequence is TGTGCCAGCAGCTTTTGGGACAGGGGATCCCTTGAAGCTTTCTTT. Amino acids: CASSFWDRGSLEAFF.

This chain connects TRBV28 to TRBJ2-7; TRBD1 matches 7 bases. The ends lost 4 bases at V and 3 bases at J; junction bases unmatched: 12. The V gene's germline CDR1 is MDHEN and CDR2 SYDVKM. The CDR3 runs to 16 residues. CDR3 protein: CASSSYGTVLYYEQYF. The CDR3 bases are TGTGCCAGCAGTTCCTACGGGACAGTTCTATACTACGAGCAGTACTTC.

This chain connects TRBV5-1 to TRBJ2-1, with 10 bases fitting TRBD1. V gave up 2 bases and J gave up 7 bases; unmatched junction bases: 15. In germline, CDR1 is SGHRS, CDR2 YFSETQ. This CDR3 has 18 residues. Written as DNA, the CDR3 is TGCGCCAGCAGCTTATTCCGTCTCCGGGACAGGGGTTGGAATGAGCAGTTCTTC. It encodes CASSLFRLRDRGWNEQFF.

The rearrangement joins TRBV27 to TRBJ2-2; possibly TRBD1 for D (5 bases). This CDR3 region has 17 residues. Trimming pared 6 bases from V and 1 base from J, leaving 18 bases between. Germline V lookup: CDR1 MNHEY, CDR2 SMNVEV (reference sequence). CDR3 sequence: CASRGAFVEVNTGELFF. The CDR3 nucleotides are TGTGCCAGCAGAGGGGCGTTCGTGGAAGTGAACACCGGGGAGCTGTTTTTT.

The chain employs TRBV30 and TRBJ1-1; no firm D call. Trimming stripped 6 bases from V and 5 bases from J, with 13 bases between. The CDR3 is 12 amino acids. In germline, CDR1 is GTSNPN, CDR2 SVGIG (reference sequence). For the CDR3, the DNA is TGTGCCTGCACGACTGCGGGGACTGAAGCTTTCTTT. It encodes CACTTAGTEAFF.

This chain links TRBV12-5 with TRBJ1-6; 8 nucleotides line up with TRBD1. Germline V CDR1 and CDR2: LGHNT, FRNRAP. This CDR3 spans 19 amino acids. The junction had 17 bases not matched to a gene; V was cut back by 3 bases and J by 7 bases. The CDR3 nucleotides are TGTGCTAGTGGTTTAAGTTTTGGACAGGGCTCCTATGTAAATTCACCCCTCCACTTT. It specifies CASGLSFGQGSYVNSPLHF. The complete variable domain, with remaining parts taken from reference TRBV12-5 and TRBJ1-6, reads DARVTQTPRHKVTEMGQEVTMRCQPILGHNTVFWYRQTMMQGLELLAYFRNRAPLDDSGMPKDRFSAEMPDATLATLKIQPSEPRDSAVYFCASGLSFGQGSYVNSPLHFGNGTRLTVT.

The chain combines TRBV5-1 with TRBJ1-6; tentative D call: TRBD1 (5 bases). CDR1 SGHRS and CDR2 YFSETQ come from the germline V gene. CDR3 size: 15 residues. V lost 5 bases and J lost 9, with 18 bases in between. CDR3 sequence (DNA): TGCGCCAGCAGTCCCGGGGCAGCCACTCCTTCACCCCTCCACTTT. Protein product: CASSPGAATPSPLHF.

DNA of the CDR3: TGCGCCAGCAGCCCCCCGGGGTTCTACGAGCAGTACTTC. Protein sequence: CASSPPGFYEQYF. The V and J genes are TRBV5-1 and TRBJ2-7, with TRBD2 as a possible D gene (5 bases). V lost 4 bases, J lost 3 bases, and 11 bases lay in between. Germline V gene sequence: CDR1 SGHRS, CDR2 YFSETQ. CDR3 length equals 13 residues.

The chain carries TRBV2 and TRBJ2-7; D might be TRBD1 or TRBD2, each matching 5 bases. CDR3 length equals 13 residues. The ends were cut back, 7 bases at V and 2 bases at J, with 12 bases in the middle. The germline V gene has CDR1 SNHLY and CDR2 FYNNEI. CDR3 sequence reads: CASTRDQAYEQYF. The CDR3 bases are TGTGCCAGCACTAGGGACCAAGCCTACGAGCAGTACTTC.

The V call is TRBV2, the J call TRBJ2-7; TRBD1 might be the D (6 bases). The CDR3 has 13 residues. Germline-derived CDR1 and CDR2 are SNHLY and FYNNEI. Deletions cut 10 bases from V and 3 bases from J, with 16 bases between. Here the CDR3 DNA reads TGTGCCACCGAGAGGACAGTCTACTACGAGCAGTACTTC. Its protein is CATERTVYYEQYF.

This clone was observed a few times. V usage is TRBV7-9 and J usage is TRBJ1-2, with D hard to call. The CDR3 is 13 amino acids. The ends were cut back, 3 bases at V and 4 bases at J, with 9 bases in the middle. Germline lookup yields CDR1 SEHNR and CDR2 FQNEAQ (reference sequence). The CDR3 loop is CASSLGSPYGYTF. For the CDR3, the DNA is TGTGCCAGCAGCTTGGGCAGCCCCTATGGCTACACCTTC.

The chain carries TRBV10-2 and TRBJ1-2; no clear D gene. Germline V gene lookup returns CDR1 WSHSY and CDR2 SAAADI. The CDR3 has 12 residues. Trimming left V 3 bases short and J 12 bases short, with 14 bases between. The DNA for the CDR3 is TGCGCCAGCAGTGAAACTGCCCTCTGGAACACCTTC. Translated: CASSETALWNTF.

A word on this clone: A much larger clone is a single base away; this may be a read error. The chain uses TRBV7-3 and TRBJ1-1; D may be TRBD1 (5 bases). Per germline, CDR1 SGHTA and CDR2 FQGTGA. This CDR3 is built from 13 residues. V lost 5 bases and J 0 bases, leaving 7 bases between the germline ends. This CDR3 reads CASSRGMNTEAFF. In DNA, the CDR3 is TGTGCCAGCAGCAGGGGTATGAACACTGAAGCTTTCTTT.